This record covers a single TCR beta chain. These data come from a study of T cell responses to AZD1222 COVID-19 vaccine. CDR1 and CDR2 from the germline V gene are SGHNT and YENEEA. V was cut by 7 bases and J by 9 bases, with 12 bases left in between. CDR3 length: 12 residues. Produced via immunoSEQ multiplex PCR; TCRdb's table is partial and in-frame only. Among some 100,000 clones, 85% to 90% were seen once, and the ten largest hold 15% to 20%. The rearrangement links TRBV11-3 to TRBJ1-4, with D possibly matching TRBD1 (5 bases). The sample here was peripheral blood, taken on day 0 of AZD1222 vaccination. This sequence originates from an adult in good health. CDR3 residues: CASTDRQKKLFF. The CDR3 DNA is TGTGCCAGCACCGACCGACAGAAAAAACTGTTTTTT.